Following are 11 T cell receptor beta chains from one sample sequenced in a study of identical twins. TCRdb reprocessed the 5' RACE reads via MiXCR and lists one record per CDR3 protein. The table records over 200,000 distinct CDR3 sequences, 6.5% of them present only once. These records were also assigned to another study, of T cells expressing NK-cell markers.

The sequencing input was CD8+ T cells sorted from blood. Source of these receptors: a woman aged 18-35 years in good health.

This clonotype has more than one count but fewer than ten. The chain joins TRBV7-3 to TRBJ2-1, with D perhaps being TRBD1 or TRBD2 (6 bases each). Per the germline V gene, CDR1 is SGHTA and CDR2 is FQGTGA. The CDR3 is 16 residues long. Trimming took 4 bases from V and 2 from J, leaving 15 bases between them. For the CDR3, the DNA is TGTGCCAGCAGCTGGGGGGACACGGCCCCCTACAATGAGCAGTTCTTC. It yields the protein CASSWGDTAPYNEQFF.

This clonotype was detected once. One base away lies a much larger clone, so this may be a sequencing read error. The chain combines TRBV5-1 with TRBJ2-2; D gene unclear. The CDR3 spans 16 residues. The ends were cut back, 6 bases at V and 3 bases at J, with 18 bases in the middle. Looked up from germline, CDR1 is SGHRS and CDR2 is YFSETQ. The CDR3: CASTFVEFRDTGELFF. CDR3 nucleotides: TGCGCCAGCACTTTTGTGGAGTTCCGCGACACCGGGGAGCTGTTTTTT.

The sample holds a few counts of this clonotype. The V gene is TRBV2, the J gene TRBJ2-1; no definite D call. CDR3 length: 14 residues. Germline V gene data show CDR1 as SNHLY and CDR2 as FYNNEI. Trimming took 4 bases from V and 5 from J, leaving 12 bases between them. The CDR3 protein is CASSGGNGDNEQFF. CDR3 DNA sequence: TGTGCCAGCAGTGGGGGAAACGGAGACAATGAGCAGTTCTTC.

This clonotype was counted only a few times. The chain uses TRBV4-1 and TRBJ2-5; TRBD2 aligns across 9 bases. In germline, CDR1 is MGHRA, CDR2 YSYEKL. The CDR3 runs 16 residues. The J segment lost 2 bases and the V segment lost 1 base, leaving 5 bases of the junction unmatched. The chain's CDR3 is CASSQGASGIQETQYF. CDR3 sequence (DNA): TGCGCCAGCAGCCAAGGGGCTAGCGGGATACAAGAGACCCAGTACTTC.

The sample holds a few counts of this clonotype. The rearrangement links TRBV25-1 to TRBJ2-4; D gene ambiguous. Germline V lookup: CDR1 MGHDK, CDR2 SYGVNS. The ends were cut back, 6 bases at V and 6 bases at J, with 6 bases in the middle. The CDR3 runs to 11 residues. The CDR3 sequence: CASSQSNIQYF. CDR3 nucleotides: TGTGCCAGCAGCCAGTCAAACATTCAGTACTTC.

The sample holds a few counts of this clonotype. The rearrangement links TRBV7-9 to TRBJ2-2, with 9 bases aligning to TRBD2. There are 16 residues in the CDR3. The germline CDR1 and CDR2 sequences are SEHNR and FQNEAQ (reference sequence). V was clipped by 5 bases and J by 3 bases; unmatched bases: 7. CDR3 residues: CASSPIAGADTGELFF. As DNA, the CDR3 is TGTGCCAGCAGCCCAATAGCGGGAGCGGACACCGGGGAGCTGTTTTTT. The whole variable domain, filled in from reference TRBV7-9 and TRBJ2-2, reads DTGVSQNPRHKITKRGQNVTFRCDPISEHNRLYWYRQTLGQGPEFLTYFQNEAQLEKSRLLSDRFSAERPKGSFSTLEIQRTEQGDSAMYLCASSPIAGADTGELFFGEGSRLTVL.

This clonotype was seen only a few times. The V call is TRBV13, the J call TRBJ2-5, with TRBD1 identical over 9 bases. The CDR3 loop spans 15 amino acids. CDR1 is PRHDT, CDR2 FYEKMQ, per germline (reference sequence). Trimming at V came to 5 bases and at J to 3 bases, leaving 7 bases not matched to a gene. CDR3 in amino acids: CASSIGTGSKETQYF. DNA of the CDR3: TGTGCCAGCAGCATCGGGACAGGGTCTAAAGAGACCCAGTACTTC.

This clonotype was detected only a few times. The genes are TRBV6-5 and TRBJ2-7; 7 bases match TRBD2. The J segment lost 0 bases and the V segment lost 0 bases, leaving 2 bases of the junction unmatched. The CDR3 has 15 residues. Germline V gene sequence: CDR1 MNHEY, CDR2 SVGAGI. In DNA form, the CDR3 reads TGTGCCAGCAGTTACTCGAGCGGGGTCTCCTACGAGCAGTACTTC. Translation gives CASSYSSGVSYEQYF.

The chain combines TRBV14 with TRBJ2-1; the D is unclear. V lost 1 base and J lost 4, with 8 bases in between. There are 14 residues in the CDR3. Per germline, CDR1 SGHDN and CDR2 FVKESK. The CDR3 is CASSQGRRYNEQFF. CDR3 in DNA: TGTGCCAGCAGCCAAGGGCGTCGTTACAATGAGCAGTTCTTC.

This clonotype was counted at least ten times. This CDR3 reads CSARMGYEQYF. CDR3 nucleotide sequence: TGCAGTGCTAGAATGGGATACGAGCAGTACTTC. The J gene is TRBJ2-7, the V gene TRBV20-1, with no clear D. Trimming removed 2 bases at V and 4 bases at J, with 6 bases between. The CDR3 contains 11 residues. Germline V gene data show CDR1 as DFQATT and CDR2 as SNEGSKA (reference sequence).

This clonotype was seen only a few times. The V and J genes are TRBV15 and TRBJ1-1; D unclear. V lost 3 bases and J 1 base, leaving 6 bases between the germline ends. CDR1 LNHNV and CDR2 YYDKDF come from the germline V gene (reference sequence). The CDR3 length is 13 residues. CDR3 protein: CATSSDPNTEAFF. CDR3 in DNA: TGTGCCACCAGCAGCGACCCGAACACTGAAGCTTTCTTT.